A selection of T cell receptor beta chains follows, all from one sample in a study of CD8+ T cells in alopecia areata. Measured with immunoSEQ multiplex PCR; TCRdb has only the in-frame clones, and not every one. The table includes about 190,000 clones, roughly 60% detected once. Material: CD4+ T cells sorted from blood, obtained at week 24, from a patient treated with tofacitinib. These TCRs come from a human donor with alopecia areata. Both conserved end residues are part of each CDR3. The D gene is left open where the match is weak. Only some rows state a clone size, as once, few, many or a class for expanded clones.

j_call clone_size d_call v_call cdr3_aa cdr3_nt
TRBJ2-6 NA NA TRBV27 CASSTRTGANVPTF TGTGCCAGCAGTACCCGGACTGGGGCCAACGTCCCGACTTTC
TRBJ1-6 few NA TRBV30 CAWMSGLNSPLHF TGTGCCTGGATGAGTGGCTTGAATTCACCCCTCCACTTT
TRBJ1-5 NA NA TRBV18 CASSLGQSNQPQHF TGTGCCAGCTCTCTCGGGCAGAGCAATCAGCCCCAGCATTTT
TRBJ1-1 few TRBD1 TRBV6-5 CASRLQGANTEAFF TGTGCCAGCAGATTACAGGGGGCTAACACTGAAGCTTTCTTT
TRBJ2-7 NA TRBD1 TRBV7-6 CASSILGQGGEQYF TGTGCCAGCAGCATACTAGGACAGGGTGGCGAGCAGTACTTC
TRBJ2-2 NA NA TRBV9 CASSPRLGTGELFF TGTGCCAGCAGCCCCCGGCTTGGCACCGGGGAGCTGTTTTTT
TRBJ2-5 NA NA TRBV5-1 CASSLQGPKETQYF TGCGCCAGCAGCTTACAGGGTCCGAAAGAGACCCAGTACTTC
TRBJ2-1 NA TRBD2 TRBV7-3 CASSSGLAGDEQFF TGTGCCAGCAGCTCGGGACTAGCAGGGGATGAGCAGTTCTTC
TRBJ2-4 few NA TRBV27 CASRRGAGVIGNIQYF TGTGCCAGCAGGAGGGGGGCAGGGGTTATAGGAAACATTCAGTACTTC
TRBJ1-2 NA NA TRBV9 CAAPAGIDGYTF TGTGCCGCCCCCGCAGGGATCGATGGCTACACCTTC
TRBJ2-5 NA TRBD2 TRBV5-1 CASSSLTSGGETQYF TGCGCCAGCAGCTCCCTCACTAGCGGGGGCGAGACCCAGTACTTC
TRBJ1-1 NA NA TRBV29-1 CSVFGGIEAFF TGCAGCGTTTTCGGGGGAATTGAAGCTTTCTTT
TRBJ2-5 NA NA TRBV18 CASSLGQQETQYF TGTGCCAGCTCACTGGGCCAACAAGAGACCCAGTACTTC
TRBJ1-1 NA NA TRBV14 CASSQQPPGAFF TGTGCCAGCAGCCAACAACCACCGGGGGCTTTCTTT
TRBJ1-2 NA NA TRBV30 CAWSTTTTGYGYTF TGTGCCTGGAGTACAACAACAACCGGCTATGGCTACACCTTC
TRBJ1-2 NA NA TRBV30 CAWSVPGGYTF TGTGCCTGGAGTGTACCGGGTGGCTACACCTTC
TRBJ2-3 NA NA TRBV6-1 CATVGPADTQYF TGTGCCACCGTGGGTCCAGCGGATACGCAGTATTTT
TRBJ2-3 NA NA TRBV29-1 CSVAVGADTQYF TGCAGCGTTGCGGTGGGGGCAGATACGCAGTATTTT
TRBJ1-2 few NA TRBV15 CATSRDSGERYTF TGTGCCACCAGCAGAGATTCAGGGGAGCGCTACACCTTC
TRBJ2-5 NA TRBD2 TRBV29-1 CSADFGGGETQYF TGCAGCGCTGATTTTGGGGGGGGAGAGACCCAGTACTTC
TRBJ2-5 few NA TRBV7-2 CASSYQLRQYQETQYF TGTGCCAGCAGCTACCAATTAAGACAGTACCAAGAGACCCAGTACTTC
TRBJ2-6 NA NA TRBV30 CASDETTANSGANVLTF TGTGCCTCTGATGAAACTACAGCGAACTCTGGGGCCAACGTCCTGACTTTC
TRBJ2-5 once TRBD2 TRBV4-3 CASSQDLVAGGQETQYF TGCGCCAGCAGCCAAGATTTGGTGGCGGGGGGCCAAGAGACCCAGTACTTC
TRBJ2-7 NA NA TRBV30 CAWTFKTGQYF TGTGCCTGGACATTTAAGACGGGGCAGTACTTC
TRBJ1-6 many NA TRBV7-3 CASSLARNSPLHF TGTGCCAGCAGCTTAGCTCGGAATTCACCCCTCCACTTT
TRBJ1-4 NA NA TRBV11-2 CASSLHPSATNEKLFF TGTGCCAGCAGCTTACATCCTTCTGCAACTAATGAAAAACTGTTTTTT
TRBJ2-3 NA TRBD2 TRBV2 CASSPGLAGYTQYF TGTGCCAGCAGCCCTGGACTAGCGGGCTATACGCAGTATTTT
TRBJ2-3 NA TRBD1 TRBV5-1 CASRDRAVADTQYF TGCGCCAGCAGAGACAGGGCGGTTGCAGATACGCAGTATTTT
TRBJ2-6 NA NA TRBV7-2 CASSLAGRKLSGANVLTF TGTGCCAGCAGCTTAGCGGGCAGGAAACTCTCTGGGGCCAACGTCCTGACTTTC
TRBJ2-7 once NA TRBV15 CATSNQGGDYEQYF TGTGCCACCAGCAACCAGGGGGGCGACTACGAGCAGTACTTC
TRBJ2-7 NA NA TRBV5-1 CASSPQGGSRNEQYF TGCGCCAGCAGCCCCCAGGGGGGAAGTCGAAACGAGCAGTACTTC
TRBJ2-7 NA NA TRBV9 CASSVGGGGKQYF TGTGCCAGCAGCGTAGGTGGGGGTGGCAAGCAGTACTTC
TRBJ1-2 few NA TRBV2 CASSVIPNYGYTF TGTGCCAGCAGTGTAATACCGAACTATGGCTACACCTTC
TRBJ1-2 NA NA TRBV1 CTSSQDYKISRIPLSKEPYGYTF TGCACCAGCAGCCAAGATTACAAGATATCTCGTATACCCCTAAGCAAGGAACCCTATGGCTACACCTTC
TRBJ2-7 NA TRBD1 TRBV6-6 CATRDSQIYEQYF TGTGCCACCCGGGACAGCCAAATCTACGAGCAGTACTTC
TRBJ2-7 NA TRBD1 TRBV7-2 CASSTEQGNEQYF TGTGCCAGCAGCACCGAACAGGGGAACGAGCAGTACTTC
TRBJ2-1 NA NA TRBV29-1 CSGDRSAGEQFF TGCAGCGGCGACCGGTCGGCCGGAGAGCAGTTCTTC
TRBJ2-6 NA NA TRBV2 CASSDTAGANVLTF TGTGCCAGCAGTGATACTGCTGGGGCCAACGTCCTGACTTTC
TRBJ1-4 NA NA TRBV5-1 CASSLGRAAGEKLFF TGCGCCAGCAGCTTGGGCAGGGCGGCGGGGGAAAAACTGTTTTTT
TRBJ2-7 NA NA TRBV12-5 CASGLPPQEQYF TGTGCTAGTGGTTTGCCACCCCAGGAGCAGTACTTC
TRBJ1-6 NA NA TRBV11-1 CASSLGNNSPLHF TGTGCCAGCAGCTTAGGGAATAATTCACCCCTCCACTTT
TRBJ2-2 NA NA TRBV5-1 CASSLGHTNTGELFF TGCGCCAGCAGCTTGGGGCACACGAACACCGGGGAGCTGTTTTTT
TRBJ2-3 NA NA TRBV18 CASSPGRMVADTQYF TGTGCCAGCTCACCGGGCAGGATGGTTGCAGATACGCAGTATTTT
TRBJ2-2 NA TRBD2 TRBV9 CASSVASGGFTGELFF TGTGCCAGCAGCGTAGCTAGCGGGGGGTTCACCGGGGAGCTGTTTTTT
TRBJ2-7 NA TRBD1 TRBV29-1 CSVEWTGTPYEQYF TGCAGCGTTGAATGGACAGGGACGCCCTACGAGCAGTACTTC
TRBJ2-1 NA TRBD1 TRBV2 CASRPTKDRVSNEQFF TGTGCCAGCAGACCCACCAAGGACAGGGTGAGCAATGAGCAGTTCTTC
TRBJ2-2 NA NA TRBV18 CASSPVVAGPNTGELFF TGTGCCAGCTCACCAGTTGTTGCCGGACCGAACACCGGGGAGCTGTTTTTT
TRBJ2-4 few NA TRBV4-3 CASSEQGGIQNIQYF TGCGCCAGCAGCGAACAGGGGGGGATCCAAAACATTCAGTACTTC
TRBJ2-2 NA TRBD2 TRBV2 CASSSRGVNTGELFF TGTGCCAGCAGCTCTCGGGGGGTGAACACCGGGGAGCTGTTTTTT